This T cell receptor beta chain was obtained from a study of beta chain features in type 1 diabetes. The study reverse transcribed the entire isolated RNA, so it sequenced expressed TCRB transcripts. Profiling relied on immunoSEQ multiplex PCR, and the TCRdb table lists in-frame clones only, not all of them. This sample has about 360,000 clones, with 10% to 15% found just once. On average, the one heparinised blood draw given by each donor was around 110 mL. This clone was seen only a few times. The CDR3 sequence is 13 residues long. Germline CDR1 reads LGHNT; CDR2 reads FRNRAP. Trimming stripped 2 bases from V and 4 bases from J, with 6 bases between.

V is TRBV12-5 and J is TRBJ2-1; no clear D gene. The specimen was naive CD4+ T cells from blood. This receptor was identified in a man aged 18 to 30 in good health. As DNA, the CDR3 is TGTGCTAGTGGTTTGTACAGTTACAATGAGCAGTTCTTC. Amino acids: CASGLYSYNEQFF.